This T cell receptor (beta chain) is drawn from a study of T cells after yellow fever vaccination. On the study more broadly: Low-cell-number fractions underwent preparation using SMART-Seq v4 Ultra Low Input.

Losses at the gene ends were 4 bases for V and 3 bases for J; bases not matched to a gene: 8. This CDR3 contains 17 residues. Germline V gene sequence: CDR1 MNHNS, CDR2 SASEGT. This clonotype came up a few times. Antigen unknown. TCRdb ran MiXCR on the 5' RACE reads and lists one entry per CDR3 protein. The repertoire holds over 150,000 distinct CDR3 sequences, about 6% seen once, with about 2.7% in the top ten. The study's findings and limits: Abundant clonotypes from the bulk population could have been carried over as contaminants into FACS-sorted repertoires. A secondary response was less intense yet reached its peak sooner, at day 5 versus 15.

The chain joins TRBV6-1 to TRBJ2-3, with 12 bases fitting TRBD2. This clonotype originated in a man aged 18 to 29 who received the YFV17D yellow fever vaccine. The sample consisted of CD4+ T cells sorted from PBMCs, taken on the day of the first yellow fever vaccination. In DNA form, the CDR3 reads TGTGCCAGCAGTGGTGGACTAGCGGGGTGGTCTACAGATACGCAGTATTTT. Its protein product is CASSGGLAGWSTDTQYF.